The rows below give T cell receptor beta chains drawn from one sample of a study of cytomegalovirus exposure and HLA in healthy donors. Generated by immunoSEQ multiplex PCR, the TCRdb table keeps only in-frame clones and is missing some. The sample has about 110,000 clones, less than 85% seen once. Sequencing used PBMCs. These receptors all stem from a man aged 30 to 45 in good health and CMV-seropositive. The CDR3 runs from the conserved cysteine through the conserved F or W. D genes are given only for firm matches. Part of the rows lack a size; the others show once, few, many or a class for expanded clones.

j_call	clone_size	d_call	v_call	cdr3_nt	cdr3_aa
TRBJ1-1	.	TRBD1	TRBV6-5	TGTGCCAGCAGTTGGGGACAGAGGAACACTGAAGCTTTCTTT	CASSWGQRNTEAFF
TRBJ1-6	.	.	TRBV2	TGTGCCAGCGGACAGAATAATTCACCCCTCCACTTT	CASGQNNSPLHF
TRBJ1-2	.	TRBD1	TRBV7-2	TGTGCCGGTTCGACAGGGCTGGGCTACACCTTC	CAGSTGLGYTF
TRBJ2-7	few	TRBD1	TRBV28	TGTGCCAGCAGTTCTACTTGGACAGGGAGGTACGAGCAGTACTTC	CASSSTWTGRYEQYF
TRBJ1-1	.	TRBD1	TRBV4-2	TGTGCCAGCAGCCATGAACCCGTTGGACAGGGGAACACTGAAGCTTTCTTT	CASSHEPVGQGNTEAFF
TRBJ1-5	.	.	TRBV29-1	TGCAGCGTTGAGTCAGGGGTAGGCCAGCCCCAGCATTTT	CSVESGVGQPQHF
TRBJ2-7	.	.	TRBV5-4	TGTGCCAGCAGCTTGGCCAGGTTATCCTACGAGCAGTACTTC	CASSLARLSYEQYF
TRBJ2-2	.	TRBD1	TRBV6-1	TGTGCCAGCACGCCGCTAGAACAGGGGGACGGGGAGCTGTTTTTT	CASTPLEQGDGELFF
TRBJ2-1	.	.	TRBV7-2	TGTGCCAGCAGCTTATTTGGACAGATCTCCTACAATGAGCAGTTCTTC	CASSLFGQISYNEQFF
TRBJ1-5	.	.	TRBV6-5	TGTGCCAGCAGACAGTATAGCAATCAGCCCCAGCATTTT	CASRQYSNQPQHF
TRBJ1-2	.	.	TRBV5-6	TGTGCCAGCAGCCCCGACAGAGTAGGTGGCTACACCTTC	CASSPDRVGGYTF
TRBJ1-1	.	.	TRBV7-7	TGTGCTAGCAGCTTCCCGACAGGATTAAGGGACACTGAAGCTTTCTTT	CASSFPTGLRDTEAFF
TRBJ2-7	.	TRBD1	TRBV6-4	TGTGCCAGCAGCCCGTCTCCCCAAATACCGACAGGGCACGAGCAGTACTTC	CASSPSPQIPTGHEQYF
TRBJ2-7	few	.	TRBV5-4	TGTGCCAGCAGCTTGGAAGGCGGGGTCTACGAGCAGTACTTC	CASSLEGGVYEQYF
TRBJ2-7	.	.	TRBV5-3	TGTGCCAGAAGCTTAGGGACACCCCCCCAGGGCTACGAGCAGTACTTC	CARSLGTPPQGYEQYF
TRBJ1-3	few	TRBD1	TRBV18	TGTGCCAGCTCACCACGGGCAGGGACAGACGGAAACACCATATATTTT	CASSPRAGTDGNTIYF
TRBJ1-1	.	TRBD1	TRBV11-2	TGTGCCAGCAGCCCCGGGACAGGGGGTTGGACTGAAGCTTTCTTT	CASSPGTGGWTEAFF
TRBJ2-7	.	.	TRBV25-1	TGTGCCAGCAGGCGGGGGACAGGCGCTATGAACGAGCAGTACTTC	CASRRGTGAMNEQYF
TRBJ1-1	few	TRBD1	TRBV10-3	TGTGCCATCAGTGGAAGAGGACAGGGAGCTGAAGCTTTCTTT	CAISGRGQGAEAFF
TRBJ1-3	.	.	TRBV7-9	TGTGCCAGCAGCCACCCTCTAGGAGTCTCTGGAAACACCATATATTTT	CASSHPLGVSGNTIYF
TRBJ1-1	.	TRBD1	TRBV5-4	TGTGCCAGCAGCCCAGGGCGCGGCGCCGGGACAGGGGGCTCGAACACTGAAGCTTTCTTT	CASSPGRGAGTGGSNTEAFF
TRBJ1-4	.	TRBD1	TRBV7-9	TGTGCCAGCAGCATGGGACAGGGGGCAGCTAATGAAAAACTGTTTTTT	CASSMGQGAANEKLFF
TRBJ1-2	.	TRBD1	TRBV6-6	TGTGCCAGCAGTCCCCCGACGGACAGGAACTATGGCTACACCTTC	CASSPPTDRNYGYTF
TRBJ2-7	.	TRBD1	TRBV6-1	TGTGCCAGCAGGGGTTGGACAGGGGGCTCCTACGAGCAGTACTTC	CASRGWTGGSYEQYF
TRBJ1-1	few	.	TRBV5-1	TGCGCCAGCAGCTCTCAGGGGAAGGGGAACACTGAAGCTTTCTTT	CASSSQGKGNTEAFF
TRBJ2-2	.	.	TRBV28	TGTGCCAGCGGAAGAGCGACCGGGGAGCTGTTTTTT	CASGRATGELFF
TRBJ2-1	.	.	TRBV30	TGTGCCTGGAGGGCAGACAGATACAATGAGCAGTTCTTC	CAWRADRYNEQFF
TRBJ1-2	.	.	TRBV27	TGTGCCAGCAGCTGGGCGGGGGAACCCTGGAGCTACACCTTC	CASSWAGEPWSYTF